This TCR beta chain was found in a study of blood T cell repertoires in COVID-19. Germline CDR1 is SGHTA and CDR2 is FQGTGA. J was trimmed by 2 bases and V by 4 bases; bases with no gene match: 6. The CDR3 is 17 amino acids. Original data processing: Amplified reference gene primers provided the basis for estimating nucleated cell counts. TCRdb's copy holds only in-frame clones and misses some; the assay was immunoSEQ multiplex PCR. For V, J and clone size, that table is used; D and trimming come from the DNA. The table lists 110,000 or so clones, over 65% of them singletons. The sample comprised peripheral blood. The TCR originated in a man in his 60s with acute or convalescent COVID-19. This chain joins TRBV7-3 and TRBJ2-3, with 13 bases matching TRBD2. CDR3 sequence reads: CASSSGLAGVFTDTQYF. The DNA of the CDR3 is TGTGCCAGCAGCTCTGGACTAGCGGGAGTGTTCACAGATACGCAGTATTTT.